Presented here are 13 T cell receptor beta chains from one specimen sequenced in a study of T cell repertoires in cytomegalovirus infection. TCRdb itself ran the reads through MiXCR, one entry per CDR3 protein. Of roughly 760,000 distinct CDR3 sequences listed, less than 40% are singletons. The sequencing sample was made of PBMCs. Receptors originate from a human donor in good health (CMV status not recorded). Some clones in this sample may be carry-over from other donors' samples.

The chain is built from TRBV12-3 or TRBV12-4 and TRBJ1-1; D gene unclear. This CDR3 spans 15 amino acids. The ends were cut back, 7 bases at V and 4 bases at J, with 19 bases in the middle. CDR3 coding DNA: TGTGCCAGCAATATACCCGGGAAAGGGAGCACTGAAGCTTTCTTT. Its protein is CASNIPGKGSTEAFF.

A few counts support this clonotype. The chain links TRBV6-1 to TRBJ1-2, with D perhaps TRBD1 (5 bases). The V end was cut by 5 bases, the J end by 7 bases, with 11 bases between. CDR1 is MNHNS and CDR2 is SASEGT in the germline V gene. The CDR3 spans 12 residues. CDR3 DNA sequence: TGTGCCAGCAGTCTTCAGGGTTCTGGCTACACCTTC. Translation gives CASSLQGSGYTF.

The J gene is TRBJ1-1, the V gene TRBV28; possible D gene TRBD1, 5 bases. Trimming took 2 bases from V and 4 from J, leaving 14 bases between them. The CDR3 has 15 amino acids. Germline CDR1 reads MDHEN; CDR2 reads SYDVKM. CDR3 loop: CASSLLQGIGTEAFF. The CDR3 bases are TGTGCCAGCAGTTTACTTCAGGGAATCGGCACTGAAGCTTTCTTT.

In its sample, this clonotype was seen a few times. This sequence joins TRBV7-3 and TRBJ2-2; D not certain. CDR1 SGHTA and CDR2 FQGTGA come from the germline V gene. CDR3 length equals 13 residues. Trimming pared 5 bases from V and 4 bases from J, leaving 8 bases between. The CDR3 DNA sequence: TGTGCCAGCAGCCCAAATCCCACCGGGGAGCTGTTTTTT. Amino acid sequence: CASSPNPTGELFF.

This clonotype has more than one count but fewer than ten. The rearrangement links TRBV7-2 to TRBJ1-5; D is uncertain. This CDR3 is built from 16 residues. Trimming stripped 0 bases from V and 4 bases from J, with 13 bases between. Germline V gene lookup returns CDR1 SGHTA and CDR2 FQGNSA. CDR3 DNA sequence: TGTGCCAGCAGCTTAGCGGGAGGGCCGGCAAATCAGCCCCAGCATTTT. Translating it yields CASSLAGGPANQPQHF.

The rearrangement joins TRBV6-6 to TRBJ1-1, with D maybe TRBD1 (5 bases). This CDR3 has 15 amino acids. CDR1 and CDR2 (germline): MNHNY, SVGAGI (reference sequence). V lost 0 bases and J lost 4, with 12 bases in between. The CDR3, as DNA: TGTGCCAGCAGTTACTCGGCAGGGACCGTCACTGAAGCTTTCTTT. Protein product: CASSYSAGTVTEAFF.

This clonotype was seen only a few times. The genes are TRBV18 and TRBJ1-1; the D is unclear. This CDR3 has 17 residues. The germline V gene has CDR1 KGHSH and CDR2 LQKENI. Trimming took off 2 bases at V and 5 bases at J, with 21 bases between the two ends. CDR3: CASSPNTAGSGRTEAFF. The CDR3 nucleotides are TGTGCCAGCTCACCAAATACAGCGGGCTCGGGGAGGACTGAAGCTTTCTTT.

The genes are TRBV7-9 and TRBJ1-2, with D unresolved. Per the germline V gene, CDR1 is SEHNR and CDR2 is FQNEAQ (reference sequence). The CDR3 sequence is 13 residues long. V lost 5 bases, J lost 7 bases, and 14 bases lay in between. CDR3 in amino acids: CASSLEAGFGYTF. The CDR3 coding sequence is TGTGCCAGCAGCCTTGAGGCGGGGTTTGGCTACACCTTC.

The chain joins TRBV12-3 or TRBV12-4 to TRBJ2-7, with 8 positions matching TRBD2. The CDR3 has 16 amino acids. V trimming: 3 bases; J trimming: 5 bases; junction bases outside the gene matches: 12. For the CDR3, the DNA is TGTGCCAGCAGTTTGTCGGTCGGGGGGGAAGCGGACGAGCAGTACTTC. It yields the protein CASSLSVGGEADEQYF.

The chain links TRBV20-1 to TRBJ2-1, with 8 nucleotides matching TRBD2. The CDR3 runs to 14 residues. V dropped 5 bases and J dropped 8; count of bases not matched to a gene: 11. From germline, CDR1 is DFQATT and CDR2 SNEGSKA (reference sequence). In nucleotides, the CDR3 is TGCAGTGCTTCCGGGACTAGGATGGTCGATGAGCAGTTCTTC. Translated: CSASGTRMVDEQFF.

The rearrangement links TRBV24-1 to TRBJ2-3, with 7 nucleotides matching TRBD2. The CDR3 length is 17 residues. With V trimmed by 5 bases and J by 3 bases, 13 bases remained unmatched. Germline CDR1 is KGHDR and CDR2 is SFDVKD. The CDR3 nucleotides are TGTGCCACCAGTGCCCTCGGGGAGGGATCGAGGACAGATACGCAGTATTTT. Translation gives CATSALGEGSRTDTQYF.

This chain links TRBV7-6 with TRBJ2-3; tentatively, D is TRBD1 (6 bases). Germline V lookup: CDR1 SGHVS, CDR2 FNYEAQ. Trimming stripped 7 bases from V and 9 bases from J, with 11 bases between. The CDR3 extends over 11 amino acids. The CDR3 protein is CASIAGVTQYF. CDR3 DNA sequence: TGTGCCAGCATCGCAGGGGTCACGCAGTATTTT.

This clonotype appeared a few times. This chain joins TRBV11-2 and TRBJ2-5; TRBD2 agrees at 7 bases. In germline, CDR1 is SGHAT, CDR2 FQNNGV. V lost 4 bases to trimming and J lost 4 bases; unmatched junction nucleotides: 9. The length of the CDR3 is 15 residues. The CDR3 DNA reads as TGTGCCAGCAGCTCCACCCTCTCGGGAGGAGAGACCCAGTACTTC. Its translation: CASSSTLSGGETQYF.